One sample yielded the 3 T cell receptor beta chains listed below, sequenced in a study of blood T cells in healthy people across ages. A sample-barcoded 5' primer and a J-beta primer mix were used in a second PCR of roughly 7 to 12 cycles. TCRdb reprocessed the 5' RACE reads with MiXCR, giving one entry per CDR3 protein. In the table there are about 780,000 distinct CDR3 sequences, about 26% of which are singletons. In addition, the sample was reused for a study of T cells of mothers and their children.

Sequenced sample: blood. These receptors all come from a boy between 10 and 17 years old in good health.

This clonotype was counted at least ten times. This chain joins TRBV20-1 and TRBJ1-5, with D perhaps matching TRBD1 (6 bases). Germline V lookup: CDR1 DFQATT, CDR2 SNEGSKA (reference sequence). The length of the CDR3 is 15 residues. The V end was cut by 0 bases, the J end by 6 bases, with 15 bases between. CDR3 in DNA: TGCAGTGCTAGAGAAATCGGAGGGGGAGGTCAGCCCCAGCATTTT. Its translation: CSAREIGGGGQPQHF.

This clonotype was counted a few times. The J gene is TRBJ2-5, the V gene TRBV6-6; D not certain. The germline V and J ends were trimmed by 2 bases and 7 bases, with 11 bases remaining between them. In germline, CDR1 is MNHNY, CDR2 SVGAGI (reference sequence). This CDR3 spans 13 amino acids. The CDR3 region has the DNA TGTGCCAGCAGTTACCCCGTCGGCGGGACCCAGTACTTC. It specifies CASSYPVGGTQYF.

The chain combines TRBV3-1 with TRBJ2-1; TRBD2 matches at 12 bases. The V gene end was trimmed by 3 bases and the J gene end by 5 bases; junction bases not matched to a gene: 2. The CDR3 sequence is 15 residues long. In germline, CDR1 is LGHDT, CDR2 YNNKEL (reference sequence). This CDR3 is CASSQRLAGDNEQFF. DNA of the CDR3: TGTGCCAGCAGCCAGAGACTAGCGGGGGACAATGAGCAGTTCTTC.